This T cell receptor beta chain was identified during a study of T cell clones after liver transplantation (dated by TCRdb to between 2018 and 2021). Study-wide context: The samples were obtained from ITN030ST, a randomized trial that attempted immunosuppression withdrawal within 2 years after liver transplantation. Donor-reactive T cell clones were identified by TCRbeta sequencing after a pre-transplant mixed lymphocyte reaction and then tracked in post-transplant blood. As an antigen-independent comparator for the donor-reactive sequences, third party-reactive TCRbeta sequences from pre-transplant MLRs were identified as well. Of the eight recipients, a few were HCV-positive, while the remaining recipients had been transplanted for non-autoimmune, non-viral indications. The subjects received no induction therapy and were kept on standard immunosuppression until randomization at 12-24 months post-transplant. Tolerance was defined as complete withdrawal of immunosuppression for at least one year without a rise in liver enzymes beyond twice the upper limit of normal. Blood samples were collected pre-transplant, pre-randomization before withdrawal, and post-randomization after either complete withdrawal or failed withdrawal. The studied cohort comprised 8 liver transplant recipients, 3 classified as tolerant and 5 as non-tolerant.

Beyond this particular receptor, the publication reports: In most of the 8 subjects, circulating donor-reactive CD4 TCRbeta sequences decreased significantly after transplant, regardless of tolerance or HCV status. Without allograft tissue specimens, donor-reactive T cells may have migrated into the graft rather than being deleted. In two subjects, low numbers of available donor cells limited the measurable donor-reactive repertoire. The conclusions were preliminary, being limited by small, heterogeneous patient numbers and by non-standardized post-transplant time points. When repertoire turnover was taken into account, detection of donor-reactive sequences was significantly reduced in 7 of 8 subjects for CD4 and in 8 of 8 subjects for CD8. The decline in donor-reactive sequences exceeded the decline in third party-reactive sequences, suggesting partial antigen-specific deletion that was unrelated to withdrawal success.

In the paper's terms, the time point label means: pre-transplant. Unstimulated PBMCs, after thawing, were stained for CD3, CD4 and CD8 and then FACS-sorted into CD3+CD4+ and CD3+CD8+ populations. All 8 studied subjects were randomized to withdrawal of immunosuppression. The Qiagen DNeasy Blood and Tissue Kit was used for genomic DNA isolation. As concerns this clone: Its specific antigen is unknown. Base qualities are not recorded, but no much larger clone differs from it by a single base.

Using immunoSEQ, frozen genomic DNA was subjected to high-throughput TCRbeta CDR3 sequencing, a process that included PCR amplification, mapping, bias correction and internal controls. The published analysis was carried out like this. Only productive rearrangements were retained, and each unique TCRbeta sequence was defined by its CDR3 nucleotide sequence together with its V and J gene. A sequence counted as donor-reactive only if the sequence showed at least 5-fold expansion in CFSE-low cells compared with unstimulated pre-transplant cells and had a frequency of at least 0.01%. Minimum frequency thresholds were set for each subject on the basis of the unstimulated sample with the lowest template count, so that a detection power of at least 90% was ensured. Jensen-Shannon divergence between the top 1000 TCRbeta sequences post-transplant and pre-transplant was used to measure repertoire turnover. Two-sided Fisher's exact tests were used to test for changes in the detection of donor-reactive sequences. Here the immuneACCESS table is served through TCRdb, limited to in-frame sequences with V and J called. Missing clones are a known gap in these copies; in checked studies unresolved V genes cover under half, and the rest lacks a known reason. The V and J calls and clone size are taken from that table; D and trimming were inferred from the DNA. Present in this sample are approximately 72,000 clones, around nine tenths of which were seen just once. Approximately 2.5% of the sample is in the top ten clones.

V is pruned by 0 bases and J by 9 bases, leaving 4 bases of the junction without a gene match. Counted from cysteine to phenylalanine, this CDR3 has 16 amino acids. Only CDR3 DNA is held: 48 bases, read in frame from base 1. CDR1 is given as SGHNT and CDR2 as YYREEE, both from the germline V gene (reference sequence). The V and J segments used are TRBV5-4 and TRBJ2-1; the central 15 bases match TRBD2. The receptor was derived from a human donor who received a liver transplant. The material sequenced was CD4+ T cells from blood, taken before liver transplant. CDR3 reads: CASSLAAGLAGGEQFF. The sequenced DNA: TGTGCCAGCAGCTTGGCTGCGGGACTAGCGGGAGGTGAGCAGTTCTTC.